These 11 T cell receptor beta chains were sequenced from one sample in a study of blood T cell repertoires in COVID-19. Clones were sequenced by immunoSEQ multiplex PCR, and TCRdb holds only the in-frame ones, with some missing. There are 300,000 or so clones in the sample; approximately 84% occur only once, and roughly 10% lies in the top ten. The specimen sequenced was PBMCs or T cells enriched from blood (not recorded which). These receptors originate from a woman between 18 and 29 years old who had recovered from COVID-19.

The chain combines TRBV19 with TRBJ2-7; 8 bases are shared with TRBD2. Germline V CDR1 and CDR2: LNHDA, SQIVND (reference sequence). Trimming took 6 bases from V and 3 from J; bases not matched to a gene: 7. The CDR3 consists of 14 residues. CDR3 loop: CASSPAGEFYEQYF. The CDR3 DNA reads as TGTGCCAGTAGCCCAGCGGGGGAGTTCTACGAGCAGTACTTC.

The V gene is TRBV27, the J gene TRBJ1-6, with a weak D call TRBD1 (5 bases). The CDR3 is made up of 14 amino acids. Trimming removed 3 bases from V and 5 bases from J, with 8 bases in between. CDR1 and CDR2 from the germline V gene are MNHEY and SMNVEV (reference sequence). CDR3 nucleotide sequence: TGTGCCAGCAGTTTCGTACAGGATAATTCACCCCTCCACTTT. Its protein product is CASSFVQDNSPLHF.

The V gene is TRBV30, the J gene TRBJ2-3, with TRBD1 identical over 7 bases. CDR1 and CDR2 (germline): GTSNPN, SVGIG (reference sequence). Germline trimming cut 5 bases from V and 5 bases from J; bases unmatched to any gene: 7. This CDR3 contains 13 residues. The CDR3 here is CAWEGGWEDTQYF. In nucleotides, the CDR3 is TGTGCCTGGGAAGGGGGCTGGGAAGATACGCAGTATTTT.

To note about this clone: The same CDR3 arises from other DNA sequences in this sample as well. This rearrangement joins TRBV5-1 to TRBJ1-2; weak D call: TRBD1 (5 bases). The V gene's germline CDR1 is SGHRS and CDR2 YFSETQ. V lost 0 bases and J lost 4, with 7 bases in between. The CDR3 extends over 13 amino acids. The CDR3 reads CASSLGDSYGYTF. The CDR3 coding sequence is TGCGCCAGCAGCTTGGGCGACAGCTATGGCTACACCTTC.

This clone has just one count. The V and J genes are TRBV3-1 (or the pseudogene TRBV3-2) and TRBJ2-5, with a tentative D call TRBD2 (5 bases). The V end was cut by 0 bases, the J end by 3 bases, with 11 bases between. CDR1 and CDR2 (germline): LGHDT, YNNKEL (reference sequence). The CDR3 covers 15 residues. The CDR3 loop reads CASSQDVQRKETQYF. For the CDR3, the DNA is TGTGCCAGCAGCCAAGATGTCCAGCGGAAAGAGACCCAGTACTTC.

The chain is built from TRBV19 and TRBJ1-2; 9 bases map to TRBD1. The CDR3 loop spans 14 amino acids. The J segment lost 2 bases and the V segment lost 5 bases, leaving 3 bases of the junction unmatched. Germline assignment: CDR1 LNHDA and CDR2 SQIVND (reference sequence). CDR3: CASSWTGVNYGYTF. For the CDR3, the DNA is TGTGCCAGTAGTTGGACAGGGGTGAACTATGGCTACACCTTC. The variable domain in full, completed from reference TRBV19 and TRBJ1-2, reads DGGITQSPKYLFRKEGQNVTLSCEQNLNHDAMYWYRQDPGQGLRLIYYSQIVNDFQKGDIAEGYSVSREKKESFPLTVTSAQKNPTAFYLCASSWTGVNYGYTFGSGTRLTVV.

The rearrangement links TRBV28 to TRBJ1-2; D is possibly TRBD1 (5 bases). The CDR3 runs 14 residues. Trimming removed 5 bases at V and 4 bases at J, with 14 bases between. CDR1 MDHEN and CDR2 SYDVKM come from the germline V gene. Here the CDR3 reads CASSQGRTIYGYTF. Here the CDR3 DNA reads TGTGCCAGCAGTCAGGGCAGGACCATCTATGGCTACACCTTC.

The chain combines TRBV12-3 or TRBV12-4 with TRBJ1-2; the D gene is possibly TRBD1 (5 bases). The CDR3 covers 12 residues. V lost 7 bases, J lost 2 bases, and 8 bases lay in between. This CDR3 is CASTAGNYGYTF. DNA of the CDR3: TGTGCCAGCACGGCAGGGAACTATGGCTACACCTTC.

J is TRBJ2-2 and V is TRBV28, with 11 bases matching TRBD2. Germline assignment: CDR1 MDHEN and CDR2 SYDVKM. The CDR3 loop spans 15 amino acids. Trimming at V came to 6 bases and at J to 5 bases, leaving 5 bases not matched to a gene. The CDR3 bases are TGTGCCAGCAGCCACAGACTAGCGGGGACCGGGGAGCTGTTTTTT. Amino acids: CASSHRLAGTGELFF.

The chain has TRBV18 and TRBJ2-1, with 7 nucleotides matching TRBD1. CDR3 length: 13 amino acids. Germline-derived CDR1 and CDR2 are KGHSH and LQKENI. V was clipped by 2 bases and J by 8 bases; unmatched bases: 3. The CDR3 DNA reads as TGTGCCAGCTCACCAGCAGGGGGATATGAGCAGTTCTTC. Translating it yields CASSPAGGYEQFF.

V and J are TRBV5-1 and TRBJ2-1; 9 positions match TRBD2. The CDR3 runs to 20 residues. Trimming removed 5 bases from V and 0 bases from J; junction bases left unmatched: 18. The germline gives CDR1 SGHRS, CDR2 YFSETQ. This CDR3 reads CASSPIAGATQTSSYNEQFF. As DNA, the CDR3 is TGCGCCAGCAGTCCTATAGCGGGAGCGACCCAAACTAGCTCCTACAATGAGCAGTTCTTC.